This T cell receptor (beta chain) was profiled in a study of blood T cell repertoires in COVID-19. About the study: Acute-phase and convalescent COVID-19 samples originated in the United States, Italy and Spain.

Unmatched junction bases numbered 7, after V lost 1 base and J lost 11 bases. Germline CDR1 MGHRA, CDR2 YSYEKL. The CDR3 is made up of 14 amino acids. Libraries were prepared by immunoSEQ multiplex PCR; TCRdb keeps only in-frame clonotypes and omits some of them. The sample lists approximately 65,000 clones, around three quarters occurring once. The V and J genes are TRBV4-1 and TRBJ2-1, with 8 bases that match TRBD1. The clonotype comes from a human donor in a cohort sampled during active COVID-19. The sequencing input was peripheral blood. The CDR3 sequence: CASSQATGQDKQFF. DNA of the CDR3: TGCGCCAGCAGCCAAGCTACGGGACAGGATAAGCAGTTCTTC.